The next 12 T cell receptor beta chains were all read from a single sample in a study of CD8+ T cells in alopecia areata. RNA extraction was followed by reverse transcription into cDNA, which acted as the sequencing template. Clones were sequenced by immunoSEQ multiplex PCR, and TCRdb holds only the in-frame ones, with some missing. The repertoire consists of roughly 120,000 clones, with approximately 38% occurring once and the leading ten covering over 3%. Sequencing used CD4+ T cells sorted from blood. The receptors were sampled from a human donor with alopecia areata.

This clone was seen a handful of times. The CDR3: CASSFERGRADTQYF. CDR3 in DNA: TGTGCCAGCAGCTTTGAAAGGGGACGGGCAGATACGCAGTATTTT. The chain employs TRBV7-9 and TRBJ2-3; TRBD1 or TRBD2 may be the D gene (5 bases each). CDR1 and CDR2 (germline): SEHNR, FQNEAQ (reference sequence). This CDR3 is 15 amino acids long. V gave up 3 bases and J gave up 4 bases, with 14 bases separating them.

This chain uses TRBV5-1 with TRBJ2-3, with D unresolved. This CDR3 spans 11 amino acids. CDR1 is SGHRS, CDR2 YFSETQ, per germline. Trimming removed 1 base from V and 4 bases from J, with 1 base in between. This chain's CDR3 is CASSLSDTQYF. In DNA, the CDR3 is TGCGCCAGCAGCTTGTCAGATACGCAGTATTTT. The variable domain in full, with the rest retrieved from reference TRBV5-1 and TRBJ2-3, is KAGVTQTPRYLIKTRGQQVTLSCSPISGHRSVSWYQQTPGQGLQFLFEYFSETQRNKGNFPGRFSGRQFSNSRSEMNVSTLELGDSALYLCASSLSDTQYFGPGTRLTVL.

This CDR3 reads CASTRPNRDGSVETQYF. The CDR3 nucleotides are TGTGCCAGCACCAGACCCAACCGCGACGGGAGTGTGGAGACCCAGTACTTC. The chain employs TRBV28 and TRBJ2-5; D might be TRBD2 (6 bases). The V gene lost 7 bases and the J gene lost 5 bases, with 26 bases spanning the gap. Germline CDR1 and CDR2: MDHEN and SYDVKM. This CDR3 region has 17 residues.

This chain uses TRBV7-2 with TRBJ2-3, with unresolved D. V dropped 5 bases and J dropped 4 bases, with 10 bases sitting between them. The CDR3 loop spans 13 amino acids. Germline V gives CDR1 SGHTA, CDR2 FQGNSA. DNA for the CDR3: TGTGCCAGCAGCGCCCCTGGGGCAGATACGCAGTATTTT. It yields the protein CASSAPGADTQYF.

This clone has only a few counts. The chain employs TRBV18 and TRBJ2-3, with unresolved D. Trimming pared 1 base from V and 0 bases from J, leaving 8 bases between. This CDR3 is 15 amino acids long. Germline V gives CDR1 KGHSH, CDR2 LQKENI. CDR3 sequence: CASSPLVGSTDTQYF. The CDR3 nucleotides are TGTGCCAGCTCACCACTCGTTGGGAGCACAGATACGCAGTATTTT.

The gene calls are TRBV25-1 and TRBJ1-2, with a tentative D call TRBD1 (6 bases). CDR3 size: 14 residues. Looked up from germline, CDR1 is MGHDK and CDR2 is SYGVNS. Trimming shortened V by 4 bases and J by 3 bases, and 12 bases separated the two germline ends. The CDR3 reads CASSARQAHYGYTF. CDR3 nucleotide sequence: TGTGCCAGCAGTGCTAGACAGGCCCACTATGGCTACACCTTC.

The genes are TRBV5-1 and TRBJ1-4, with 9 bases fitting TRBD1. Unmatched junction bases numbered 4, after V lost 4 bases and J lost 6 bases. CDR1 and CDR2 from the germline V gene are SGHRS and YFSETQ. This CDR3 contains 14 residues. In DNA, the CDR3 is TGCGCCAGCAGCCTGGACAGGGGCCATGAAAAACTGTTTTTT. Residues: CASSLDRGHEKLFF. The full variable domain, in which reference TRBV5-1 and TRBJ1-4 provide the parts outside the CDR3, is KAGVTQTPRYLIKTRGQQVTLSCSPISGHRSVSWYQQTPGQGLQFLFEYFSETQRNKGNFPGRFSGRQFSNSRSEMNVSTLELGDSALYLCASSLDRGHEKLFFGSGTQLSVL.

The V gene is TRBV5-1, the J gene TRBJ2-4, with TRBD1 matching over 9 bases. This CDR3 is 16 amino acids long. The junction had 8 bases not matched to a gene; V was cut back by 4 bases and J by 3 bases. Germline CDR1 and CDR2: SGHRS and YFSETQ. CDR3 sequence (DNA): TGCGCCAGCAGCCGTCCGGGACAGGGTCTCAAAAACATTCAGTACTTC. Its translation: CASSRPGQGLKNIQYF.

The chain is built from TRBV7-9 and TRBJ1-2; D remains unclear. The CDR3 has 9 residues. Germline CDR1 is SEHNR and CDR2 is FQNEAQ (reference sequence). With 10 bases removed from V and 3 bases from J, the gap between germline ends came to 3 bases. The CDR3 nucleotides are TGTGCCACCGACTATGGCTACACCTTC. Its translation is CATDYGYTF.

This sequence joins TRBV4-2 and TRBJ2-1; perhaps TRBD2 as D (6 bases). V was shortened by 0 bases and J by 7 bases, with 10 bases between the two germline ends. From germline, CDR1 is LGHNA and CDR2 YNFKEQ. The CDR3 consists of 14 residues. DNA of the CDR3: TGTGCCAGCAGCCAAGATTCCGCGGGGAATGAGCAGTTCTTC. Its protein product is CASSQDSAGNEQFF.

This chain links TRBV29-1 with TRBJ2-1; tentative D call: TRBD2 (5 bases). Trimming took off 4 bases at V and 7 bases at J, with 17 bases between the two ends. CDR3 length equals 14 residues. CDR1 is SQVTM and CDR2 is ANQGSEA in the germline V gene. The DNA for the CDR3 is TGCAGCGTTGGACTACGTTTGAGGATGAATGAGCAGTTCTTC. This sequence encodes CSVGLRLRMNEQFF.

The V and J genes are TRBV11-1 and TRBJ2-5; D is unclear. Germline assignment: CDR1 SGHAT and CDR2 FQDESV (reference sequence). Trimming left V 3 bases short and J 5 bases short, with 4 bases between. The CDR3 is 11 amino acids. DNA for the CDR3: TGTGCCAGCAGCTTGGGGGAGACCCAGTACTTC. This sequence encodes CASSLGETQYF.